A few counts support the clone carrying this T cell receptor beta chain. Antigen specificity is unknown. The CDR3 contains 17 residues. Germline values: CDR1 LGHNA, CDR2 YSLEER. V gave up 2 bases and J gave up 3 bases, with 16 bases separating them. TCRdb processed the 5' RACE reads anew with MiXCR; each CDR3 protein has one entry. The sample holds around 590,000 distinct CDR3 sequences, over 9% seen once. These data belong to a study of T cells after yellow fever vaccination. Study-level findings and limits: Clonotypes appearing in both CD4 and CD8 compartments existed, and their share was small.

V gene TRBV4-3 combines with J gene TRBJ1-4; D unclear. Sequencing used PBMCs, obtained on the day of the yellow fever booster vaccination. The receptor was isolated from a man aged 25-40 years who received the YFV17D yellow fever vaccine. The CDR3: CASSQFHVGRSNEKLFF. The CDR3 DNA reads TGCGCCAGCAGCCAATTTCACGTCGGCAGATCTAATGAAAAACTGTTTTTT.